What follows describes a single TCR beta chain. Its target is unknown. Sequence at one end of the junction differs from germline and may be a read error. The germline gives CDR1 SQVTM, CDR2 ANQGSEA. This CDR3 spans 9 amino acids. The data were taken from a study of T cell responses to AZD1222 COVID-19 vaccine. Study background: Researchers grouped second doses given at about 4 or about 12 weeks into one pool. Study-level points and caveats: The donor cohort was predominantly white British with a female majority, and clonal diversity may have been underestimated. Baseline testing showed seropositivity in only 5 or 6 AZD1222 recipients. Researchers report vaccine-associated CD4 TCRs spanning spike, with dominance at 160-218 and 743-854.

Repertoires were generated with immunoSEQ multiplex PCR, while TCRdb's copy carries only in-frame clones and drops some. The sample has 20,000 to 25,000 clones; about 80% are singletons. This specimen was peripheral blood, taken on day 0 of AZD1222 vaccination. This receptor was taken from an adult in good health. The chain is built from TRBV29-1 and TRBJ2-3; 9 bases map to TRBD1. The CDR3 reads CSVTPGTGF. The CDR3 DNA follows: TGCAGCGTTACACCTGGGACAGGGTTT.